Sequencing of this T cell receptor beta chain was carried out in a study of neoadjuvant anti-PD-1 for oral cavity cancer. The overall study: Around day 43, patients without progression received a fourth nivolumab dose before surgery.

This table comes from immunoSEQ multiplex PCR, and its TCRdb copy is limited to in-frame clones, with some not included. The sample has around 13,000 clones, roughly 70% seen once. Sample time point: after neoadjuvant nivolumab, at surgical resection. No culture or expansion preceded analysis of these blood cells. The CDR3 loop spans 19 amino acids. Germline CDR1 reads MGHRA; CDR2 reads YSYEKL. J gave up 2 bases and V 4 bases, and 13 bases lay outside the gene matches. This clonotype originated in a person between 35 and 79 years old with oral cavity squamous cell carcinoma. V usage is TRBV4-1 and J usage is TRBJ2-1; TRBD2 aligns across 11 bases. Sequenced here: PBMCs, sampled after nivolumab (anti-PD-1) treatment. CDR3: CASSLWWLAGGGTYNEQFF. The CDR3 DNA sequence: TGCGCCAGCAGCCTATGGTGGCTAGCGGGGGGAGGGACCTACAATGAGCAGTTCTTC.